This T cell receptor beta chain was sequenced for a study of blood T cell repertoires in COVID-19. Whole-study context: Samples of COVID-19 (acute and convalescent) were obtained from the United States, Italy and Spain.

The CDR3 spans 15 residues. V lost 3 bases, J lost 5 bases, and 4 bases stayed unmatched. In germline, CDR1 is SGHDT, CDR2 YYEEEE. Per the study methods: Nucleated cell number was recorded as an estimate derived from reference gene primer amplification. This table comes from immunoSEQ multiplex PCR, and its TCRdb copy is limited to in-frame clones, with some not included. Clone size and V and J calls were adopted from that table, with D and trimming inferred from the DNA. The repertoire consists of 450,000 to 500,000 clones, with 80% to 90% occurring once and the leading ten covering approximately 8%. Cohorts were based on clinical histories the participants reported.

The chain couples TRBV5-6 to TRBJ1-5; 11 bases align to TRBD1. The sequencing sample was made of PBMCs or T cells enriched from blood (not recorded which). The receptor was derived from a woman aged 55-69 years who had recovered from COVID-19. CDR3 bases: TGTGCCAGCAGCTCAGGGACAGGGGGGTATCAGCCCCAGCATTTT. Amino acid sequence: CASSSGTGGYQPQHF.